These T cell receptor beta chains were read from a single sample in a study of cytomegalovirus exposure and HLA in healthy donors. Method: immunoSEQ multiplex PCR; TCRdb's copy keeps in-frame clones and lacks some. The sample carries about 97,000 clones, 73% recorded once. Sample: PBMCs. Receptor source: a man aged 40-49 years in good health and CMV-seronegative. CDR3s include the opening cysteine and the closing phenylalanine or tryptophan. D genes are given only for firm matches. Expanded clones get a size class; other rows say once, few or many, or leave the size out.

>TRBJ2-7|TRBV5-4|-|-|16
TGTGCCAGCAGCTTGGGTTGGGGAGGTTCGGGCTACGAGCAGTACTTC
CASSLGWGGSGYEQYF
>TRBJ2-7|TRBV19|TRBD1|-|16
TGTGCCAGTAGCAGTCTCCCCGGGACAGGGACCTACGAGCAGTACTTC
CASSSLPGTGTYEQYF
>TRBJ2-5|TRBV7-6|-|-|13
TGTGCCAGCAGCTCCCCCTTATCGGAGACCCAGTACTTC
CASSSPLSETQYF
>TRBJ2-6|TRBV19|TRBD1|-|18
TGTGCCAGTAGGGGGACAGGGGGCGACTTATCTGGGGCCAACGTCCTGACTTTC
CASRGTGGDLSGANVLTF
>TRBJ1-5|TRBV4-1|-|-|15
TGCGCCAGCAGCTTGGGCTGGGTGGGCAATCAGCCCCAGCATTTT
CASSLGWVGNQPQHF
>TRBJ2-3|TRBV7-3|TRBD2|few|15
TGTGCCAGCAGCTTAGAGCGGGGGGGCCCAGATACGCAGTATTTT
CASSLERGGPDTQYF
>TRBJ1-5|TRBV6-6|-|-|15
TGTGCCAGCTCTTTTGGACAGAATGGGAATCAGCCCCAGCATTTT
CASSFGQNGNQPQHF
>TRBJ1-5|TRBV21-1|-|-|15
TGTGCCAGCAGCAGGGACAGGGGGGGGGATCAGCCCCAGCATTTT
CASSRDRGGDQPQHF
>TRBJ1-2|TRBV6-6|-|-|15
TGTGCCAGCAGTTACTCGATGGGGAGGCTTTATGGCTACACCTTC
CASSYSMGRLYGYTF
>TRBJ2-5|TRBV15|TRBD1|-|13
TGTGCCACCCGGGACAGCCCTTGGGAGACCCAGTACTTC
CATRDSPWETQYF
>TRBJ2-3|TRBV7-2|TRBD2|-|13
TGTGCCAGCAGCTTGGGGGAGGGAGATACGCAGTATTTT
CASSLGEGDTQYF
>TRBJ2-2|TRBV7-3|-|-|14
TGTGCCAGCAGCTTAACTAGTAGCACCGGGGAGCTGTTTTTT
CASSLTSSTGELFF
>TRBJ1-2|TRBV30|TRBD1|-|13
TGTGCCTGGAGTGTTGTGACAGGGTATGGCTACACCTTC
CAWSVVTGYGYTF
>TRBJ1-2|TRBV12-5|-|-|15
TGTGCTAGTGGTTTGGACTCCGGGACACCTTATGGCTACACCTTC
CASGLDSGTPYGYTF
>TRBJ1-1|TRBV2|-|-|12
TGTGCCAGCAGTGAGGCGGGCCCAGTGGCTTTCTTT
CASSEAGPVAFF
>TRBJ2-3|TRBV9|TRBD1|-|15
TGTGCCAGCAGCGTCGGGACAGGGCAGACAGATACGCAGTATTTT
CASSVGTGQTDTQYF
>TRBJ1-1|TRBV7-9|TRBD1|once|13
TGTGCCAGCAGCTGGGACAGTGACACTGAAGCTTTCTTT
CASSWDSDTEAFF
>TRBJ1-3|TRBV6-6|-|-|14
TGTGCCAGCAGTCAAACAGAGTCTGGAAACACCATATATTTT
CASSQTESGNTIYF
>TRBJ2-3|TRBV5-1|-|once|15
TGCGCCAGCAGCCCCCGGGACTCCAACACAGATACGCAGTATTTT
CASSPRDSNTDTQYF
>TRBJ2-7|TRBV28|-|-|13
TGTGCCAGCAGTTCAGGAAACAGCTACGAGCAGTACTTC
CASSSGNSYEQYF
>TRBJ2-2|TRBV6-5|-|-|15
TGTGCCAGCAGTTACTGGCGGGCGAACACCGGGGAGCTGTTTTTT
CASSYWRANTGELFF
>TRBJ1-4|TRBV18|TRBD1|-|16
TGTGCCAGCTCACCACCGGACAGGGGGTTCGGTGAAAAACTGTTTTTT
CASSPPDRGFGEKLFF
>TRBJ2-7|TRBV5-1|-|-|13
TGCGCCAGCAGCTTACAAATCTCCTACGAGCAGTACTTC
CASSLQISYEQYF
>TRBJ2-2|TRBV6-5|-|-|15
TGTGCCAGCAGTCGTTCTTTAGTGAACACCGGGGAGCTGTTTTTT
CASSRSLVNTGELFF